These 11 T cell receptor beta chains share one sample of origin, sequenced in a study of T cell responses to AZD1222 COVID-19 vaccine. Assay used: immunoSEQ multiplex PCR; TCRdb lists only in-frame clones, some missing. The sample has 90,000 to 120,000 clones, around 92% seen once. This specimen consisted of peripheral blood, obtained 28 days after the second AZD1222 dose. These receptors were obtained from an adult who received the AZD1222 COVID-19 vaccine.

This clone has only one observation. The chain couples TRBV19 to TRBJ1-5; D uncertain. Between the trimmed V and J ends, which lost 5 bases and 2 bases, there was a span of 13 bases. This CDR3 contains 15 residues. Germline V CDR1 and CDR2: LNHDA, SQIVND (reference sequence). The CDR3 protein is CASSSMDSGNQPQHF. The DNA of the CDR3 is TGTGCCAGTAGTTCAATGGACTCTGGCAATCAGCCCCAGCATTTT.

The chain joins TRBV2 to TRBJ2-5; 13 bases align to TRBD2. The CDR3 has 16 residues. Trimming at V came to 6 bases and at J to 3 bases, leaving 7 bases not matched to a gene. Germline-derived CDR1 and CDR2 are SNHLY and FYNNEI. CDR3 sequence reads: CASSLGLAGVEETQYF. The CDR3 DNA is TGTGCCAGCAGCCTAGGACTAGCGGGGGTGGAAGAGACCCAGTACTTC.

The rearrangement uses TRBV3-1 (or the pseudogene TRBV3-2) and TRBJ1-1, with a possible D match to TRBD1 (6 bases). The germline V gene has CDR1 LGHDT and CDR2 YNNKEL (reference sequence). The CDR3 spans 15 residues. Trimming removed 4 bases from V and 2 bases from J, with 14 bases in between. This CDR3 is CASSLHGTTNTEAFF. The CDR3 DNA reads as TGTGCCAGCAGCCTCCACGGGACAACCAACACTGAAGCTTTCTTT.

The rearrangement uses TRBV3-1 (or the pseudogene TRBV3-2) and TRBJ1-1; D is ambiguous. This CDR3 has 15 residues. V lost 0 bases and J lost 0, with 8 bases in between. CDR1 is LGHDT, CDR2 YNNKEL, per germline (reference sequence). The CDR3 DNA reads as TGTGCCAGCAGCCAAGAGGGCAGAATGAACACTGAAGCTTTCTTT. This translates into CASSQEGRMNTEAFF.

V is TRBV19 and J is TRBJ1-5; weak D call: TRBD1 (5 bases). From germline, CDR1 is LNHDA and CDR2 SQIVND (reference sequence). Deletions cut 1 base from V and 5 bases from J, with 12 bases between. The CDR3 runs 15 residues. The CDR3 nucleotides are TGTGCCAGTAGTATAGTTAGGGGACCCCATCAGCCCCAGCATTTT. This translates into CASSIVRGPHQPQHF.

V and J are TRBV28 and TRBJ1-2, with a weak D call TRBD1 (6 bases). The germline V gene has CDR1 MDHEN and CDR2 SYDVKM. CDR3 size: 13 residues. The germline V and J ends were trimmed by 5 bases and 4 bases, with 11 bases remaining between them. The CDR3 DNA follows: TGTGCCAGCAGTCTAGGGGGACTCTATGGCTACACCTTC. It encodes CASSLGGLYGYTF.

The chain is built from TRBV30 and TRBJ2-7; weak D call: TRBD2 (5 bases). The V and J ends lost 3 bases and 5 bases respectively, with 17 bases between them. Germline V lookup: CDR1 GTSNPN, CDR2 SVGIG (reference sequence). The length of the CDR3 is 14 residues. CDR3 residues: CAWSTPRVSHEQYF. The CDR3 DNA reads TGTGCCTGGAGCACCCCGCGGGTTAGCCACGAGCAGTACTTC.

The CDR3 protein is CASSQYSPGTGGTGQPQHF. CDR3 nucleotides: TGCGCCAGCAGTCAATACAGTCCCGGGACAGGGGGAACGGGACAGCCCCAGCATTTT. This chain joins TRBV23-1 and TRBJ1-5; 11 bases agree with TRBD1. TRBV23-1 is identified as an open reading frame with a role that is uncertain. This CDR3 comprises 19 residues. After removal of 1 base from V and 7 bases from J, the junction contained 15 bases not matched to a gene.

This rearrangement joins TRBV19 to TRBJ2-7, with 9 nucleotides matching TRBD2. Per germline, CDR1 LNHDA and CDR2 SQIVND (reference sequence). The V and J ends lost 2 bases and 0 bases, in that order; junction bases with no gene match: 2. The CDR3 has 15 residues. CDR3 sequence reads: CASSIISGSSYEQYF. Written as DNA, the CDR3 is TGTGCCAGTAGTATAATTAGCGGGAGCTCCTACGAGCAGTACTTC.

The rearrangement uses TRBV30 and TRBJ1-5; 7 nucleotides line up with TRBD1. Germline CDR1 GTSNPN, CDR2 SVGIG (reference sequence). This CDR3 has 17 residues. Trimming at V came to 0 bases and at J to 0 bases, leaving 8 bases not matched to a gene. The CDR3 sequence: CAWSVRTGRYSNQPQHF. CDR3 DNA: TGTGCCTGGAGTGTGAGGACAGGACGGTATAGCAATCAGCCCCAGCATTTT.

This chain connects TRBV29-1 to TRBJ2-4; no clear D. Germline lookup yields CDR1 SQVTM and CDR2 ANQGSEA. The CDR3 length is 12 residues. V gave up 4 bases and J gave up 0 bases, with 4 bases separating them. In DNA, the CDR3 is TGCAGCGTTGGGCTAGCCAAAAACATTCAGTACTTC. The encoded protein is CSVGLAKNIQYF.